These 30 T cell receptor beta chains were sequenced from one sample in a study of blood T cells in healthy people across ages. A second PCR, run for about 7 to 11 cycles, used a sample-barcoded 5' primer plus a J-beta primer mix. From the 5' RACE reads, TCRdb called clonotypes with MiXCR, one entry per CDR3 protein. The table includes 600,000 to 1,000,000 distinct CDR3 sequences, more than 45% detected once. Sequencing was done on a sample of blood. The receptors were gathered from a man aged 25 to 40 in good health.

The chain combines TRBV7-2 with TRBJ2-5; a weak D match, TRBD2 (7 bases). CDR1 SGHTA and CDR2 FQGNSA come from the germline V gene. The CDR3 has 14 amino acids. Trimming removed 1 base at V and 7 bases at J, with 13 bases between. CDR3 bases: TGTGCCAGCAGCTTAGAGGGGGGGGCGGGGACCCAGTACTTC. Translation: CASSLEGGAGTQYF.

This clonotype has only one observation. The junction does not match germline at one end; this may be a read error. The V call is TRBV7-2, the J call TRBJ2-7, with D possibly being TRBD1 (6 bases). Germline lookup yields CDR1 SGHTA and CDR2 FQGNSA. CDR3 length: 16 residues. CDR3 nucleotide sequence: TGTGCCAGCAGCTCACCAACAGGGACGGCCCTTAGCGAGCGGTACTTC. It encodes CASSSPTGTALSERYF.

The chain joins TRBV3-1 to TRBJ2-1; the D gene is possibly TRBD2 (5 bases). Germline V gene lookup returns CDR1 LGHDT and CDR2 YNNKEL (reference sequence). This CDR3 region has 13 residues. Trimming left V 4 bases short and J 6 bases short, with 10 bases between. CDR3 amino acids: CASSLRGVNEQFF. Written as DNA, the CDR3 is TGTGCCAGCAGCCTCCGGGGAGTCAATGAGCAGTTCTTC.

The CDR3 is CASSEALLGETQYF. CDR3 DNA: TGTGCCAGCAGTGAAGCGCTTCTAGGAGAGACCCAGTACTTC. The chain uses TRBV6-1 and TRBJ2-5; D is ambiguous. The CDR3 consists of 14 residues. CDR1 is MNHNS and CDR2 is SASEGT in the germline V gene. V was shortened by 0 bases and J by 4 bases, with 9 bases between the two germline ends.

The V gene is TRBV5-1, the J gene TRBJ2-1; maybe TRBD2 (5 bases). The end of the DNA is better explained by TRBJ2-7, so the J call may be wrong. The CDR3 is 14 amino acids. Germline CDR1 SGHRS, CDR2 YFSETQ. Written as DNA, the CDR3 is TGCGCCAGCAGCTCGGAGGCAGGCTACTGCGAGCAGTACTTC. Translating gives CASSSEAGYCEQYF.

V gene TRBV4-1 combines with J gene TRBJ2-3, with D possibly being TRBD2 (5 bases). CDR1 and CDR2 (germline): MGHRA, YSYEKL. The CDR3 has 16 residues. Deletions cut 2 bases from V and 0 bases from J, with 12 bases between. The CDR3 loop is CASSQLALTSTDTQYF. The CDR3 nucleotides are TGCGCCAGCAGCCAACTAGCTCTTACTAGCACAGATACGCAGTATTTT.

V is TRBV7-2 and J is TRBJ1-4; D gene uncertain. The V gene's germline CDR1 is SGHTA and CDR2 FQGNSA. V lost 1 base to trimming and J lost 8 bases, with 11 bases between them. The CDR3 covers 14 residues. DNA of the CDR3: TGTGCCAGCAGCTTAGTCGGCCACGGGGAAAAACTGTTTTTT. Translating gives CASSLVGHGEKLFF.

The chain recombines TRBV27 with TRBJ1-2; possible D gene TRBD1, 5 bases. From germline, CDR1 is MNHEY and CDR2 SMNVEV (reference sequence). The CDR3 is made up of 14 amino acids. The V end was cut by 7 bases, the J end by 2 bases, with 14 bases between. CDR3 residues: CASTQRWGNYGYTF. CDR3 bases: TGTGCCAGCACCCAAAGGTGGGGCAACTATGGCTACACCTTC.

The chain joins TRBV12-5 to TRBJ2-3; D unresolved. Germline V gene lookup returns CDR1 LGHNT and CDR2 FRNRAP. The CDR3 has 12 amino acids. V shed 5 bases and J shed 5 bases, with 8 bases lying between them. CDR3 amino acids: CASGGSVDTQYF. In nucleotides, the CDR3 is TGTGCTAGTGGTGGAAGTGTAGATACGCAGTATTTT.

V usage is TRBV2 and J usage is TRBJ2-5; D possibly corresponds to TRBD2 (6 bases). The CDR3 totals 15 residues. CDR1 is SNHLY and CDR2 is FYNNEI in the germline V gene. V was cut by 3 bases and J by 2 bases, with 13 bases left in between. Written as DNA, the CDR3 is TGTGCCAGCAGTGAGGGGTCCGCGGGGCAAGAGACCCAGTACTTC. Its translation is CASSEGSAGQETQYF. The variable domain in full, completed from reference TRBV2 and TRBJ2-5, reads EPEVTQTPSHQVTQMGQEVILRCVPISNHLYFYWYRQILGQKVEFLVSFYNNEISEKSEIFDDQFSVERPDGSNFTLKIRSTKLEDSAMYFCASSEGSAGQETQYFGPGTRLLVL.

The chain carries TRBV12-3 or TRBV12-4 and TRBJ2-7, with TRBD2 matching 8 bases. The J segment lost 0 bases and the V segment lost 5 bases, leaving 18 bases of the junction unmatched. The CDR3 is 19 residues long. The CDR3 loop reads CASSPIRGGRTNLSYEQYF. CDR3 coding DNA: TGTGCCAGCAGTCCGATAAGAGGCGGGAGGACGAACCTCTCCTACGAGCAGTACTTC.

Comments on this clonotype: At one end, the junction sequence differs from germline, possibly due to a read error. This chain connects TRBV20-1 to TRBJ1-6; tentative D call: TRBD1 (5 bases). This CDR3 region has 15 residues. Germline V gene data show CDR1 as DFQATT and CDR2 as SNEGSKA (reference sequence). The CDR3 spells CSAQQIQASNSPPHF. The CDR3 DNA follows: TGCAGTGCACAGCAAATACAGGCTAGTAATTCACCCCCCCACTTT.

CDR3 sequence reads: CASSSGVNSGANVLTF. CDR3 DNA sequence: TGTGCCAGCAGCTCCGGAGTCAACTCTGGGGCCAACGTCCTGACTTTC. The chain employs TRBV4-2 and TRBJ2-6; D gene unclear. The V end lost 5 bases, the J end lost 0 bases, and 11 bases lay between the germline ends. Germline values: CDR1 LGHNA, CDR2 YNFKEQ. The CDR3 totals 16 residues.

The chain links TRBV20-1 to TRBJ2-7, with 10 bases lining up with TRBD2. The CDR3 length is 15 residues. J gave up 3 bases and V 5 bases, and 10 bases lay outside the gene matches. CDR1 DFQATT and CDR2 SNEGSKA come from the germline V gene (reference sequence). The CDR3 reads CSAPPGLAGVYEQYF. The CDR3 DNA is TGCAGTGCTCCCCCCGGGCTAGCGGGGGTCTACGAGCAGTACTTC.

The chain joins TRBV7-2 to TRBJ2-3; no reliable D call. This CDR3 has 15 amino acids. V was pared by 0 bases and J by 4 bases, with 11 bases between. Germline assignment: CDR1 SGHTA and CDR2 FQGNSA. CDR3 nucleotides: TGTGCCAGCAGCTTAGCCTACAGAGGATCAGATACGCAGTATTTT. Its protein product is CASSLAYRGSDTQYF.

This clonotype has just a few counts. This chain links TRBV9 with TRBJ2-4; TRBD2 matches at 8 bases. CDR1 is SGDLS and CDR2 is YYNGEE in the germline V gene. V dropped 3 bases and J dropped 7; count of bases not matched to a gene: 15. The CDR3 contains 17 residues. CDR3 in amino acids: CASSDNPAGATTNIQYF. The CDR3 coding sequence is TGTGCCAGCAGCGACAACCCAGCGGGAGCGACAACTAACATTCAGTACTTC.

The chain employs TRBV7-2 and TRBJ2-6; D gene uncertain. Trimming removed 1 base from V and 7 bases from J, with 8 bases in between. The CDR3 spans 14 residues. Germline CDR1 SGHTA, CDR2 FQGNSA. CDR3: CASSLGLGANVLTF. Here the CDR3 DNA reads TGTGCCAGCAGCTTAGGCTTGGGAGCCAACGTCCTGACTTTC.

This clonotype was seen many times. The chain carries TRBV6-2 or TRBV6-3 and TRBJ1-5; D unclear. Germline CDR1 and CDR2: MNHEY and SVGEGT. V lost 5 bases and J lost 7, with 9 bases in between. The CDR3 is 12 residues long. CDR3 nucleotide sequence: TGTGCCAGCAGTCACAGCGCCCAGCCCCAGCATTTT. This gives the protein CASSHSAQPQHF.

The rearrangement links TRBV30 to TRBJ2-1; D remains unclear. V was clipped by 3 bases and J by 8 bases, with 14 bases between them. Germline CDR1 and CDR2: GTSNPN and SVGIG (reference sequence). The CDR3 is made up of 13 amino acids. For the CDR3, the DNA is TGTGCCTGGAGCGCACTCCGGAAGTATGAGCAGTTCTTC. Amino acids: CAWSALRKYEQFF.

This clonotype was seen more than once but under ten times. The chain couples TRBV7-2 to TRBJ2-1; TRBD1 might be the D (6 bases). Germline values: CDR1 SGHTA, CDR2 FQGNSA. V was cut by 2 bases and J by 8 bases, with 16 bases left in between. CDR3 length: 15 residues. The CDR3 is CASSLSGQLFDEQFF. The CDR3 nucleotides are TGTGCCAGCAGCTTATCAGGACAGCTTTTCGATGAGCAGTTCTTC.

This clonotype was counted a few times. The J gene is TRBJ1-6, the V gene TRBV20-1; D is undetermined. This CDR3 region has 13 residues. Germline V gene lookup returns CDR1 DFQATT and CDR2 SNEGSKA (reference sequence). Trimming shortened V by 5 bases and J by 10 bases, and 15 bases separated the two germline ends. This CDR3 is CSADAGRQSPLHF. The CDR3 nucleotides read TGCAGTGCTGACGCGGGGAGACAATCACCCCTCCACTTT.

The CDR3 sequence is CASSQDLATSSYEQYF. CDR3 DNA: TGTGCCAGCAGCCAAGACCTGGCAACCAGCTCCTACGAGCAGTACTTC. V gene TRBV3-1 combines with J gene TRBJ2-7; D unresolved. This CDR3 comprises 16 residues. The germline V and J ends were trimmed by 0 bases and 0 bases, with 12 bases remaining between them. Germline CDR1 reads LGHDT; CDR2 reads YNNKEL (reference sequence).

V usage is TRBV20-1 and J usage is TRBJ2-7; D remains ambiguous. Per the germline V gene, CDR1 is DFQATT and CDR2 is SNEGSKA (reference sequence). The CDR3 totals 14 residues. Trimming cost V 6 bases and J 2 bases, with 17 bases left between them. The CDR3 DNA follows: TGCAGTGCCCTGGGTCTGGGAAATCCCTACGAGCAGTACTTC. This gives the protein CSALGLGNPYEQYF.

The V call is TRBV20-1, the J call TRBJ2-4; the D gene is possibly TRBD2 (6 bases). Per the germline V gene, CDR1 is DFQATT and CDR2 is SNEGSKA (reference sequence). V dropped 5 bases and J dropped 7 bases, with 15 bases sitting between them. The CDR3 has 13 residues. The CDR3 DNA is TGCAGTGCTCCCACGCCAGGGAGGAACATTCAGTACTTC. Its protein product is CSAPTPGRNIQYF.

This chain joins TRBV13 and TRBJ2-7; TRBD2 aligns across 7 bases. TRBJ2-4 matches the DNA end more closely, so the J call is doubtful. The length of the CDR3 is 15 residues. CDR1 and CDR2 (germline): PRHDT, FYEKMQ (reference sequence). The CDR3: CASSGRASGKNIQYF. The CDR3, as DNA: TGTGCCAGCAGTGGGAGGGCTAGCGGAAAAAACATTCAGTACTTC.

This clonotype showed up just a few times. The chain combines TRBV20-1 with TRBJ2-5, with TRBD2 matching over 11 bases. The V and J ends lost 1 base and 5 bases, in that order; junction bases with no gene match: 15. CDR1 and CDR2 (germline): DFQATT, SNEGSKA (reference sequence). This CDR3 contains 18 residues. The CDR3 DNA reads as TGCAGTGCTAGAGTTGGTCTAGCGGGAGGTATCGTGGGTGAGACCCAGTACTTC. As protein: CSARVGLAGGIVGETQYF.

The chain employs TRBV20-1 and TRBJ2-5, with 9 positions matching TRBD2. Germline loops: CDR1 DFQATT, CDR2 SNEGSKA (reference sequence). The CDR3 is 15 residues long. The V segment lost 0 bases and the J segment 5 bases; nucleotides outside the gene matches: 7. The CDR3 nucleotides are TGCAGTGCTAGAGATATACTAGCGGGCCAGGAGACCCAGTACTTC. Protein product: CSARDILAGQETQYF.

The chain employs TRBV6-5 and TRBJ1-2, with D possibly TRBD1 on 6 matching bases. Germline lookup yields CDR1 MNHEY and CDR2 SVGAGI. This CDR3 is built from 19 residues. V was clipped by 4 bases and J by 2 bases, with 26 bases between them. The CDR3 protein is CASSSGGLTGNWVNYGYTF. The DNA of the CDR3 is TGTGCCAGCAGTTCGGGGGGGCTTACAGGGAATTGGGTGAACTATGGCTACACCTTC.

This clonotype was observed a few times. The chain recombines TRBV6-4 with TRBJ2-3; D uncertain. Germline V gene sequence: CDR1 MRHNA, CDR2 SNTAGT. V was clipped by 6 bases and J by 4 bases, with 11 bases between them. CDR3 length: 13 amino acids. The CDR3: CASSQDVADTQYF. The CDR3 bases are TGTGCCAGCAGCCAGGACGTAGCAGATACGCAGTATTTT.

Only a few counts were recorded for this clonotype. V is TRBV25-1 and J is TRBJ1-2; TRBD1 matches 8 bases. Germline assignment: CDR1 MGHDK and CDR2 SYGVNS. Unmatched junction bases numbered 5, after V lost 4 bases and J lost 7 bases. The CDR3 runs to 13 residues. CDR3 sequence: CASSADRVRGYTF. For the CDR3, the DNA is TGTGCCAGCAGTGCGGACAGGGTACGTGGCTACACCTTC.